This TCR beta chain was sequenced during a study of T-cell reconstitution after alpha-beta-depleted transplantation in children. This clonotype was picked up a small number of times. Construction of the TCRbeta library involved unique molecular identifiers. TCRdb itself ran the PCR reads through MiXCR, one entry per CDR3 protein. Of more than 150,000 distinct CDR3 sequences listed, roughly 15% are singletons. CDR3 length: 13 amino acids. The germline V and J ends were trimmed by 6 bases and 5 bases, with 11 bases remaining between them. The material was PBMCs from the stem cell graft donor, obtained from the stem cell graft. The TCR sequence derives from a human donor who donated a stem cell graft to a child with acute lymphoblastic leukemia. The chain employs TRBV12-3 or TRBV12-4 and TRBJ1-5, with D unclear. The DNA for the CDR3 is TGTGCCAGCAGCCAATATGGCGATCAGCCCCAGCATTTT. Protein sequence: CASSQYGDQPQHF.